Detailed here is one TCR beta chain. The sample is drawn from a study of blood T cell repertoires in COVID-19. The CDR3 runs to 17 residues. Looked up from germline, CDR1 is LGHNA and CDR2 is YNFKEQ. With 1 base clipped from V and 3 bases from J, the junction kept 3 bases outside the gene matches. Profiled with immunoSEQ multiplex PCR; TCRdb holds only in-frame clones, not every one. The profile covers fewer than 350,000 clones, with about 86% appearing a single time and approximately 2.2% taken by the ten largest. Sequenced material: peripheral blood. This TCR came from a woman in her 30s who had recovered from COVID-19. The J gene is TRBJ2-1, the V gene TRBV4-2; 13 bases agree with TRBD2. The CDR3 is CASSQVGLAGNYNEQFF. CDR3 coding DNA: TGTGCCAGCAGCCAAGTGGGACTAGCGGGGAACTACAATGAGCAGTTCTTC.